The rows below give T cell receptor beta chains drawn from one sample of a study of shared T cell receptors in the human thymus. The table came from immunoSEQ multiplex PCR; TCRdb's copy has only in-frame clones and leaves some out. The sample has approximately 730,000 clones; 80% to 90% are singletons. These sequences were also reported in another study, on human thymus T cells.

The sequencing sample was made of thymocytes. Receptors originate from a girl under three years old with a congenital heart defect. Both conserved end residues are part of each CDR3. Each record gives: clone size, J gene, V gene, D gene, CDR3 DNA, CDR3 protein. D genes are given only for firm matches. Some rows mark clone size as missing; the rest say once, few, many or name a class of expanded clone.

.	TRBJ1-1	TRBV14	TRBD1	TGTGCCAGCATGCAGGGGGCCATGAACACTGAAGCTTTCTTT	CASMQGAMNTEAFF
.	TRBJ2-2	TRBV5-1	TRBD1	TGCGCCAGCAGCTTGGGAAGGGGGCACACCGGGGAGCTGTTTTTT	CASSLGRGHTGELFF
.	TRBJ2-2	TRBV13	TRBD2	TGTGCCAGCAGCATAGGACTAGCGGGGGGGCGGATGTTGGCTTCGTCGGCCGGGGAGCTGTTTTTT	CASSIGLAGGRMLASSAGELFF
.	TRBJ1-1	TRBV2	.	TGTGCCAGCAGTGGGCTCGGTGGGCCTACCACTGAAGCTTTCTTT	CASSGLGGPTTEAFF
.	TRBJ2-7	TRBV10-3	TRBD2	TGTGCCATCAAGGAGGCGGGGGGGAGCTACGAGCAGTACTTC	CAIKEAGGSYEQYF
.	TRBJ1-1	TRBV6-1	.	TGTGCCAGCAGAGACCTGACAGGCTACAATGAAGCTTTCTTT	CASRDLTGYNEAFF
.	TRBJ2-2	TRBV15	TRBD1	TGTGCCACCAGCAGAGGCCAGGGGGCCGGCGGGGAGCTGTTTTTT	CATSRGQGAGGELFF
.	TRBJ2-3	TRBV27	.	TGTGCCAGCAGTTTAGGTGTAGGAGGGGGCGCCGACCATAACCACACAGATACGCAGTATTTT	CASSLGVGGGADHNHTDTQYF
few	TRBJ1-2	TRBV9	.	TGTGCCAGCAGCGTCAGTACAGGCTATGGCTACACCTTC	CASSVSTGYGYTF
.	TRBJ1-2	TRBV28	.	TGTGCCAGCAGTTTATGGATAGGGGGAGTAAAGGATGGCTACACCTTC	CASSLWIGGVKDGYTF
.	TRBJ2-7	TRBV5-6	TRBD1	TGTGCCAGCAGCTTTGTCCAGGGGGCGATCCACGAGCAGTACTTC	CASSFVQGAIHEQYF
.	TRBJ1-1	TRBV7-3	.	TGTGCCAGCAGCCAGAGGCGGAACACTGAAGCTTTCTTT	CASSQRRNTEAFF
few	TRBJ2-7	TRBV5-4	TRBD2	TGTGCCAGCAGCTCCCCTACTAGCGGGGGGACCTTTTACGAGCAGTACTTC	CASSSPTSGGTFYEQYF
.	TRBJ2-7	TRBV15	.	TGTGCCACCAGCAGTCGTACAGGGTTCGAGCAGTACTTC	CATSSRTGFEQYF